This T cell receptor beta chain was retrieved from a study of blood T cell repertoires in COVID-19. Whole-study context: From the United States, Italy and Spain came samples of acute and convalescent COVID-19.

The CDR3 sequence is 14 residues long. J gave up 6 bases and V 6 bases, and 7 bases lay outside the gene matches. Per the germline V gene, CDR1 is MDHEN and CDR2 is SYDVKM. Original processing methods: Reference gene primer amplification in the assay estimated nucleated cell counts. The protocol was immunoSEQ multiplex PCR, while the TCRdb copy is restricted to in-frame clones and leaves out a portion. That table supplies the V and J calls and clone size; D and trimming were determined from the DNA. The sample lists about 74,000 clones, about nine tenths occurring once. J is TRBJ2-7 and V is TRBV28; TRBD2 aligns across 11 bases. The sample taken for sequencing was peripheral blood. This sequence was found in a woman aged 50 to 60 in a cohort sampled during active COVID-19. CDR3 region: CASSPTGTSGEQYF. The CDR3 DNA reads TGTGCCAGCAGCCCAACCGGGACTAGCGGCGAGCAGTACTTC. Full variable domain (missing parts from reference TRBV28 and TRBJ2-7): DVKVTQSSRYLVKRTGEKVFLECVQDMDHENMFWYRQDPGLGLRLIYFSYDVKMKEKGDIPEGYSVSREKKERFSLILESASTNQTSMYLCASSPTGTSGEQYFGPGTRLTVT.